At least ten counts were recorded for the clone carrying this T cell receptor (beta chain). What it binds is unknown. This entry is derived from a study of beta chain bispecific antibodies for T cell cancers. Study details: The leukemia lines expressed TRBV12-3 (Jurkat) and TRBV5-5 (HPB-ALL). Study conclusions and caveats: Most targeted TRBV signal came from the leukemia cell line cells, not normal T cells. Versus anti-CD19, anti-TRBV12 exposure cut the TRBV12-3 share of TRBV signal by under 99%.

Trimming left V 4 bases short and J 4 bases short, with 8 bases between. Germline assignment: CDR1 MNHEY and CDR2 SMNVEV (reference sequence). This CDR3 has 13 residues. Expansion lasted 2 to 3 days, with either anti-CD3 antibody OKT3 or CD3/CD28 beads. Jurkat-T cell coculture with anti-TRBV12, compared with an anti-CD19 control. TCRdb reprocessed the 5' RACE reads with MiXCR, giving one entry per CDR3 protein. The data contain around 19,000 distinct CDR3 sequences, approximately 2.2% of them singletons. The clonotype was recovered from a human donor in good health. Some clones in this sample may be carry-over from other donors' samples. The gene calls are TRBV27 and TRBJ1-5; D is ambiguous. The sequences come from healthy donor T cells cultured with leukemia cells, collected from a culture containing a bispecific antibody targeting TCR Vbeta12. The DNA of the CDR3 is TGTGCCAGCAGTTGGTCCTTTAATCAGCCCCAGCATTTT. This translates into CASSWSFNQPQHF.